This T cell receptor (beta chain) was recovered during a study of blood T cell repertoires in COVID-19. Data came from immunoSEQ multiplex PCR; TCRdb stores just in-frame clones and leaves some out. The sample lists 190,000 or so clones, 80% to 90% seen once, with 10% to 13% in the top ten. Looked up from germline, CDR1 is LGHNA and CDR2 is YSLEER. This CDR3 contains 18 residues. V was shortened by 0 bases and J by 0 bases, with 15 bases between the two germline ends. Source material: PBMCs or T cells enriched from blood (not recorded which). The genes are TRBV4-3 and TRBJ2-1; the D gene is possibly TRBD1 (5 bases). This clonotype originated in a man between 18 and 29 years old with acute COVID-19. The CDR3 is CASSQEVEGASSYNEQFF. Written as DNA, the CDR3 is TGCGCCAGCAGCCAAGAGGTGGAAGGGGCTAGCTCCTACAATGAGCAGTTCTTC.